What follows are 2 T cell receptor beta chains derived from one specimen sequenced in a study of OX40 agonist ivuxolimab in advanced cancers. The protocol was immunoSEQ multiplex PCR, while the TCRdb copy is restricted to in-frame clones and leaves out a portion. The repertoire holds about 98,000 clones, with more than 85% as singletons. The sample in question was CD4+ or CD8+ T cells sorted from blood, obtained in a trial of the OX40 agonist ivuxolimab. The origin of the receptors is an adult with an advanced solid tumor such as melanoma, head and neck, liver or kidney cancer.

V is TRBV5-4 and J is TRBJ2-1, with 8 bases identical to TRBD2. The trim removed 2 bases at V and 8 bases at J, leaving 3 bases unmatched. CDR3 size: 13 residues. From germline, CDR1 is SGHNT and CDR2 YYREEE (reference sequence). The CDR3 sequence is CASSLAGADEQFF. DNA of the CDR3: TGTGCCAGCAGCTTAGCGGGAGCAGATGAGCAGTTCTTC.

The chain is built from TRBV2 and TRBJ1-6; 7 nucleotides align to TRBD1. J was trimmed by 4 bases and V by 4 bases; bases with no gene match: 1. Germline CDR1 SNHLY, CDR2 FYNNEI. This CDR3 comprises 14 residues. CDR3 loop: CASSGDRYNSPLHF. The CDR3 nucleotides read TGTGCCAGCAGTGGGGACAGATATAATTCACCCCTCCACTTT.